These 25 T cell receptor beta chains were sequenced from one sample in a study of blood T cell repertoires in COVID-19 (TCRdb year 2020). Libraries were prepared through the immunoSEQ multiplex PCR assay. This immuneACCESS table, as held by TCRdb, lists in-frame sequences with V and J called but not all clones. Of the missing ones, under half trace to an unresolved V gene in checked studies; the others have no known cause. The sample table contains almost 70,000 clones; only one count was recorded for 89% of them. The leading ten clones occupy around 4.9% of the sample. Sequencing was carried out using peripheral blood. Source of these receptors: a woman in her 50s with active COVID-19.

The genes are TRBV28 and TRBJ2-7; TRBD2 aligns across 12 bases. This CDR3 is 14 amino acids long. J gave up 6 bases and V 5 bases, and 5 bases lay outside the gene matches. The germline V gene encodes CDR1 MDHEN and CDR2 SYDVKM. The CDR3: CASSRLAGGREQYF. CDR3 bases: TGTGCCAGCAGTAGGCTAGCGGGAGGGCGCGAGCAGTACTTC.

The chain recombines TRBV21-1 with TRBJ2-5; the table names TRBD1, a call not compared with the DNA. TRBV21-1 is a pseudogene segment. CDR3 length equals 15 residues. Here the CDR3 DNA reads TGTGCCAGCAGCACCTTAACAGGGGGATGCGAGACCCAGTACTTC. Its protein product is CASSTLTGGCETQYF.

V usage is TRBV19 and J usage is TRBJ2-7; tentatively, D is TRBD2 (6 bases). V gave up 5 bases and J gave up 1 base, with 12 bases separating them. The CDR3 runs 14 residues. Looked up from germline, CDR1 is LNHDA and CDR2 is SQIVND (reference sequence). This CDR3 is CASSYLGTSYEQYF. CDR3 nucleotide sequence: TGTGCCAGTAGTTATTTGGGGACTTCCTACGAGCAGTACTTC.

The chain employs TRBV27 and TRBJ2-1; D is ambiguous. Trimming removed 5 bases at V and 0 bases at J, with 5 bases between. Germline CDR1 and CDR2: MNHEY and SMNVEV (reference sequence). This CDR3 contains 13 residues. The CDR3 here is CASSPFSYNEQFF. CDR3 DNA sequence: TGTGCCAGCAGTCCCTTCTCCTACAATGAGCAGTTCTTC.

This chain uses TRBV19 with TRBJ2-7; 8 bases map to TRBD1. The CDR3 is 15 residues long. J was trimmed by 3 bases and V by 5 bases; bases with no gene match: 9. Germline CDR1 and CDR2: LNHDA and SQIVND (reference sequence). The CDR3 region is CASSPTGQDNYEQYF. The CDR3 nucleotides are TGTGCCAGTAGTCCAACGGGACAGGATAACTACGAGCAGTACTTC.

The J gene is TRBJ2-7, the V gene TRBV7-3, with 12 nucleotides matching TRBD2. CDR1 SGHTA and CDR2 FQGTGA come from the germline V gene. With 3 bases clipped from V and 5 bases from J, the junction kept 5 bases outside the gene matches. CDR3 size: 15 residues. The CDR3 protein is CASSLWTSGMHEQYF. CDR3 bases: TGTGCCAGCAGCTTGTGGACTAGCGGGATGCACGAGCAGTACTTC.

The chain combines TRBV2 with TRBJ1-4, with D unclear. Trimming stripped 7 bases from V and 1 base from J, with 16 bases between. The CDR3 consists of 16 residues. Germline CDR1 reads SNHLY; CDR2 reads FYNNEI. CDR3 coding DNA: TGTGCCAGCAAGGAAAGGAATACGGGAACTAATGAAAAACTGTTTTTT. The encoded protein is CASKERNTGTNEKLFF.

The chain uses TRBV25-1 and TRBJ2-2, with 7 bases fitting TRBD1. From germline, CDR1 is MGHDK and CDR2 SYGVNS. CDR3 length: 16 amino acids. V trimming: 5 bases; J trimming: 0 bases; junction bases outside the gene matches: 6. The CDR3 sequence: CASSRGRGPNTGELFF. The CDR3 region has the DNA TGTGCCAGCAGTAGGGGGCGTGGCCCGAACACCGGGGAGCTGTTTTTT.

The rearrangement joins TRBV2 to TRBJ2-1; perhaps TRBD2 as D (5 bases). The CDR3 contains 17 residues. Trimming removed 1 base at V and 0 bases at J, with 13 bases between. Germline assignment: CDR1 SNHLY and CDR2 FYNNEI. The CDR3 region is CASSEVYGKSSYNEQFF. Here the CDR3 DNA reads TGTGCCAGCAGTGAAGTCTACGGGAAAAGCTCCTACAATGAGCAGTTCTTC.

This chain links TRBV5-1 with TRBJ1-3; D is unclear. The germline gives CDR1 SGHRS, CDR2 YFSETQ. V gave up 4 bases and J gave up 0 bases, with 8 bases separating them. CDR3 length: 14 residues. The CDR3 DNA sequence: TGCGCCAGCAGCGTAACGGGCTCTGGAAACACCATATATTTT. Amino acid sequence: CASSVTGSGNTIYF.

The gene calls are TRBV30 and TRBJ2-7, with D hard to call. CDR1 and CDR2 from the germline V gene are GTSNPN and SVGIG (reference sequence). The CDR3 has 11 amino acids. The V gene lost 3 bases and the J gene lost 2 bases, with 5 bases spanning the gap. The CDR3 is CAWSAAYEQYF. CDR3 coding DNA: TGTGCCTGGAGCGCGGCCTACGAGCAGTACTTC.

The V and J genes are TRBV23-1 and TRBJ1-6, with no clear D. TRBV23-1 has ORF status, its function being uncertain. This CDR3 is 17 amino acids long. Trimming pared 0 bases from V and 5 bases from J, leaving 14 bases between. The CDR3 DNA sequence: TGCGCCAGCAGTCAATCGCGGGGAGGTGTGCATAATTCACCCCTCCACTTT. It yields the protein CASSQSRGGVHNSPLHF.

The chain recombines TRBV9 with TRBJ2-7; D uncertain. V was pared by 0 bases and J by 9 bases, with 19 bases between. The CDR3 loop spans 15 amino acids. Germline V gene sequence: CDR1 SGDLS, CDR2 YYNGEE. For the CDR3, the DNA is TGTGCCAGCAGCGTAGGCGAGCAGAGGAGTACGGTGCAGTACTTC. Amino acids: CASSVGEQRSTVQYF.

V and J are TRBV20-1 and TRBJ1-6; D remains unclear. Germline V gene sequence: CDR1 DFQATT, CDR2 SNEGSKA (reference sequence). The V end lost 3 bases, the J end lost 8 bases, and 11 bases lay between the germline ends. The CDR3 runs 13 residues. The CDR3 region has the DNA TGCAGTGCTAGTACTGGTATTGATTCACCCCTCCACTTT. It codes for CSASTGIDSPLHF.

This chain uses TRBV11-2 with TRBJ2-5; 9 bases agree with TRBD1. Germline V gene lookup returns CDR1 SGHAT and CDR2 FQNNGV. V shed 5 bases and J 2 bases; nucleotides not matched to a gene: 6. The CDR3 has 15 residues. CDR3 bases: TGTGCCAGCAGCCTACCGGGACAGGGACAAGAGACCCAGTACTTC. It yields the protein CASSLPGQGQETQYF.

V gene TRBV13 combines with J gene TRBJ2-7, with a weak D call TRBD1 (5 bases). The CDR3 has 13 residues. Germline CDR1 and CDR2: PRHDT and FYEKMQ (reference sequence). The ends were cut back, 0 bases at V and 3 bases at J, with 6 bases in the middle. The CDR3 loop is CASSLGGDYEQYF. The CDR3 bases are TGTGCCAGCAGCTTAGGAGGGGACTACGAGCAGTACTTC.

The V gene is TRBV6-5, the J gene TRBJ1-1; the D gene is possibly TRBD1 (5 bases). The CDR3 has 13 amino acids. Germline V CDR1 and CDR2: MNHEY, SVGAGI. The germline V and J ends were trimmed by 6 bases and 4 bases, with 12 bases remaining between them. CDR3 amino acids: CASSGGTITEAFF. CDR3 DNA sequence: TGTGCCAGCAGCGGAGGGACGATCACTGAAGCTTTCTTT.

The CDR3: CASSYVGGGPFF. Written as DNA, the CDR3 is TGTGCCAGCAGTTACGTTGGCGGAGGTCCGTTCTTC. The chain uses TRBV6-5 and TRBJ2-1; tentative D call: TRBD2 (5 bases). The CDR3 is made up of 12 amino acids. Trimming stripped 2 bases from V and 15 bases from J, with 14 bases between. In germline, CDR1 is MNHEY, CDR2 SVGAGI.

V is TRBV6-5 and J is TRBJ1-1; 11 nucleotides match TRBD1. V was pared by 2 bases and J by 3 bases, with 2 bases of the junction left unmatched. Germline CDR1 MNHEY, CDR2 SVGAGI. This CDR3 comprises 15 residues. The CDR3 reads CASSYRTGGDTEAFF. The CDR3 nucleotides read TGTGCCAGCAGTTACAGGACAGGGGGCGACACTGAAGCTTTCTTT.

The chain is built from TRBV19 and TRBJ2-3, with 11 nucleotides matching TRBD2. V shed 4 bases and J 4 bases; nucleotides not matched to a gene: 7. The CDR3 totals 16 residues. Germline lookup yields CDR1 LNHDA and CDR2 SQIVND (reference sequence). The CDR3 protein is CASSNPSGRKADTQYF. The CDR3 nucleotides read TGTGCCAGTAGTAATCCTAGCGGGAGGAAGGCAGATACGCAGTATTTT.

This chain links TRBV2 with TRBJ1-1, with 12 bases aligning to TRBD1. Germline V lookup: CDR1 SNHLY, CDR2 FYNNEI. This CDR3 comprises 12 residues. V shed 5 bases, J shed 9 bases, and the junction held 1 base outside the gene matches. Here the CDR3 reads CASSRDRGQAFF. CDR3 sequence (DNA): TGTGCCAGCAGTAGGGACAGGGGGCAAGCTTTCTTT.

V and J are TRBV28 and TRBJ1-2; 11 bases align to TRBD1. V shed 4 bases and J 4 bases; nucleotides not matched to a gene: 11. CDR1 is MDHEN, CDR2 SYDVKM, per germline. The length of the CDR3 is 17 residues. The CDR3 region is CASSSLRLGQGAYGYTF. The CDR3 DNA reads TGTGCCAGCAGTTCCCTCAGATTAGGACAGGGGGCCTATGGCTACACCTTC.

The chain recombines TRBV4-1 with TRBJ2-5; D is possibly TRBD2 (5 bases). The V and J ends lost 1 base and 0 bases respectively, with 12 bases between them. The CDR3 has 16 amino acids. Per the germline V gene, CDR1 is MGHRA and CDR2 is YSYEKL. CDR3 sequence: CASSQGPEGYQETQYF. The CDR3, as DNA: TGCGCCAGCAGCCAAGGACCCGAGGGTTACCAAGAGACCCAGTACTTC.

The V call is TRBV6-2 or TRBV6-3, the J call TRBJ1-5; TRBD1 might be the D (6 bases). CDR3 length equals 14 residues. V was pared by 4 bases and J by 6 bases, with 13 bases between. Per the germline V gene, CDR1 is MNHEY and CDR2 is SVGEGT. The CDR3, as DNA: TGTGCCAGCAGTTCTACAGGGAAGACTCAGCCCCAGCATTTT. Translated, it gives CASSSTGKTQPQHF.

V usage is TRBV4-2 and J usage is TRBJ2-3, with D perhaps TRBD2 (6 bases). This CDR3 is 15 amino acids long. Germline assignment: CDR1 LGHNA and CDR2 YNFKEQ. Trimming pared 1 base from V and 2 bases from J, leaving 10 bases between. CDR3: CASSQVRGTTDTQYF. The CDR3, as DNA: TGTGCCAGCAGCCAAGTCCGGGGGACCACAGATACGCAGTATTTT.